This T cell receptor (beta chain) was found in a study of beta chain features in type 1 diabetes. Study outcomes and limitations: It was not settled here whether HLA type affects TCRB rearrangement.

What was sequenced were expressed TCRB transcripts, since all of the isolated RNA had been reverse transcribed. About 3.6 million reads were obtained on average from naive, central memory and regulatory T cell samples. Clones were sequenced by immunoSEQ multiplex PCR, and TCRdb holds only the in-frame ones, with some missing. The sample includes 400,000 to 600,000 clones, approximately 28% of them seen just once. Details on this clone: Its specificity is unknown.

CDR1 MNHNY and CDR2 SVGAGI come from the germline V gene (reference sequence). V was trimmed by 6 bases and J by 8 bases, leaving 11 bases between them. The CDR3 has 12 amino acids. Sequenced input: naive CD4+ T cells from blood. The receptor was derived from a man aged 18 to 30 in good health. The chain recombines TRBV6-6 with TRBJ1-3; D unresolved. The CDR3 here is CASSLTLDTIYF. The CDR3 coding sequence is TGTGCCAGCAGCCTCACCCTCGACACCATATATTTT.